These 2 T cell receptor beta chains were all obtained from the same sample, sequenced in a study of shared clonotypes between healthy human individuals (dated by TCRdb to about 2020). The library came from the immunoSEQ multiplex PCR assay. TCRdb obtained this table from immuneACCESS and retained in-frame rearrangements with V and J assigned. These tables miss some clones; where compared with another copy, unresolved V genes account for less than half of the shortfall, and the remainder is unexplained. This sample has some 1 million clones in its table, and under 80% of those were observed once. Together, the top ten hold 1.4% of the sample. Sequenced: memory CD4+ T cells sorted from blood. The sample's cell subset or site label, decoded: CD45RA-negative fraction. These receptors were taken from a man aged 18 to 30 in good health.

V is TRBV15 and J is TRBJ2-4, with D hard to call. From germline, CDR1 is LNHNV and CDR2 YYDKDF (reference sequence). Deletions cut 5 bases from V and 0 bases from J, with 17 bases between. There are 17 residues in the CDR3. CDR3 bases: TGTGCCACCAGCGCCCAAGGGCGCCAGCTAGCCAAAAACATTCAGTACTTC. Protein sequence: CATSAQGRQLAKNIQYF.

The V call is TRBV21-1, the J call TRBJ1-1; TRBD1, the D gene given by the table, was not confirmed from the DNA. TRBV21-1 is reported as a pseudogene. CDR3 size: 13 residues. Written as DNA, the CDR3 is TGTGCCAGCAGCAGACAGGGGGCCTACCGAGCTTTCTTT. Protein sequence: CASSRQGAYRAFF.